This TCR beta chain was observed in a study of identical twins. The study's findings and limits: The authors drew conclusions from cross-sectional statistical analysis rather than following the same donors.

Germline CDR1 and CDR2: LNHDA and SQIVND (reference sequence). The trim removed 11 bases at V and 7 bases at J, leaving 9 bases unmatched. CDR3 length equals 12 residues. TCRdb re-called the 5' RACE reads with MiXCR, one entry per CDR3 protein. This sample carries 500,000 to 600,000 distinct CDR3 sequences, about 20% of them seen once, and the ten largest clones take under 0.95%. On this clonotype: What it recognizes is unknown.

This sample was shared with a second study, whose subject was T cells expressing NK-cell markers. That paper adds: Among the eight sequenced donors, seven tested HCMV-seropositive and one tested seronegative. Sorting in several experiments was restricted by an anti-gamma-delta TCR antibody to alpha-beta TCR T cells. The share of CD8+ T cells held by dominant NKG2C+ clonotypes was roughly 1.0-7.5% in roughly 6 donors.

The clonotype was recovered from a woman aged 18-30 years in good health. The specimen was CD4+ T cells sorted from blood. This sequence joins TRBV19 and TRBJ1-2; 8 bases match TRBD1. The CDR3 reads CACKDRVSGYTF. Written as DNA, the CDR3 is TGTGCCTGTAAGGACAGGGTATCTGGCTACACCTTC.